These 10 T cell receptor beta chains came from one sample sequenced in a study of blood T cell repertoires in COVID-19. Repertoires were generated with immunoSEQ multiplex PCR, while TCRdb's copy carries only in-frame clones and drops some. The table shows about 140,000 clones, with 60% to 80% occurring only once. The specimen sequenced was PBMCs or T cells enriched from blood (not recorded which). Every receptor here comes from a woman between 50 and 59 years old who had recovered from COVID-19.

This clone was seen a handful of times. The chain recombines TRBV7-9 with TRBJ1-3, with TRBD1 as a possible D gene (6 bases). Deletions cut 5 bases from V and 8 bases from J, with 13 bases between. The CDR3 is 13 residues long. From germline, CDR1 is SEHNR and CDR2 FQNEAQ (reference sequence). The CDR3 loop is CASSPPSGDTIYF. The CDR3, as DNA: TGTGCCAGCAGCCCTCCCTCAGGGGACACCATATATTTT.

The rearrangement joins TRBV30 to TRBJ1-5, with D perhaps matching TRBD1 (6 bases). The CDR3 contains 15 residues. CDR1 and CDR2 from the germline V gene are GTSNPN and SVGIG (reference sequence). The V and J ends lost 2 bases and 0 bases respectively, with 11 bases between them. CDR3 nucleotides: TGTGCCTGGAGTTTGACAGGAGGTAGCAATCAGCCCCAGCATTTT. This encodes CAWSLTGGSNQPQHF.

V usage is TRBV7-9 and J usage is TRBJ2-7; maybe TRBD2 (6 bases). From germline, CDR1 is SEHNR and CDR2 FQNEAQ (reference sequence). CDR3 length equals 17 residues. V lost 0 bases to trimming and J lost 3 bases, with 18 bases between them. This CDR3 is CASSLARRGGKGYEQYF. DNA for the CDR3: TGTGCCAGCAGCTTAGCCCGGAGGGGCGGGAAGGGCTACGAGCAGTACTTC.

J is TRBJ1-1 and V is TRBV11-2; D ambiguous. The CDR3 loop spans 14 amino acids. The V end lost 1 base, the J end lost 1 base, and 7 bases lay between the germline ends. Germline lookup yields CDR1 SGHAT and CDR2 FQNNGV. CDR3 region: CASSLANRNTEAFF. The CDR3 DNA is TGTGCCAGCAGCTTAGCGAACAGGAACACTGAAGCTTTCTTT.

V usage is TRBV13 and J usage is TRBJ2-5; TRBD2 aligns across 11 bases. The length of the CDR3 is 15 residues. Trimming at V came to 0 bases and at J to 9 bases, leaving 6 bases not matched to a gene. Germline values: CDR1 PRHDT, CDR2 FYEKMQ (reference sequence). CDR3 nucleotides: TGTGCCAGCAGCTTAGGGACTAGCGGGGTCCGGGCCCAGTACTTC. Residues: CASSLGTSGVRAQYF.

V is TRBV13 and J is TRBJ1-1, with a possible D match to TRBD1 (5 bases). Trimming left V 5 bases short and J 1 base short, with 8 bases between. From germline, CDR1 is PRHDT and CDR2 FYEKMQ (reference sequence). This CDR3 has 13 amino acids. CDR3 loop: CASSVDRNTEAFF. The CDR3 DNA sequence: TGTGCCAGCAGCGTCGACAGGAACACTGAAGCTTTCTTT.

This clone was seen only a few times. The rearrangement uses TRBV6-4 and TRBJ2-3, with 9 bases fitting TRBD1. Trimming cost V 2 bases and J 3 bases; bases outside gene matches: 9. The germline gives CDR1 MRHNA, CDR2 SNTAGT. The CDR3 totals 17 residues. CDR3 nucleotide sequence: TGTGCCAGCAGTGACAATCCGGGACAGGGTCCTACAGATACGCAGTATTTT. This codes for CASSDNPGQGPTDTQYF.

The V call is TRBV2, the J call TRBJ1-6, with TRBD1 as a possible D gene (6 bases). Between the trimmed V and J ends, which lost 4 bases and 9 bases, there was a span of 7 bases. The CDR3 runs to 12 residues. Germline values: CDR1 SNHLY, CDR2 FYNNEI. The CDR3 sequence is CASSVRGSPLHF. The CDR3 DNA sequence: TGTGCCAGCAGTGTCAGGGGTTCACCCCTCCACTTT.

The V gene is TRBV3-1 (or the pseudogene TRBV3-2), the J gene TRBJ2-7, with D possibly being TRBD1 (5 bases). CDR3 size: 16 residues. V dropped 0 bases and J dropped 0 bases, with 12 bases sitting between them. CDR1 LGHDT and CDR2 YNNKEL come from the germline V gene (reference sequence). In DNA, the CDR3 is TGTGCCAGCAGCCAAGAGTCAGGGCCGAGCTCCTACGAGCAGTACTTC. It codes for CASSQESGPSSYEQYF.

This chain uses TRBV29-1 with TRBJ1-1, with 9 nucleotides matching TRBD1. The trim removed 4 bases at V and 7 bases at J, leaving 4 bases unmatched. The germline gives CDR1 SQVTM, CDR2 ANQGSEA. This CDR3 region has 12 residues. This chain's CDR3 is CSVGTGGGEAFF. DNA of the CDR3: TGCAGCGTTGGAACAGGGGGCGGTGAAGCTTTCTTT.